These 11 T cell receptor beta chains were sequenced from one sample in a study of blood T cell repertoires in COVID-19. Only in-frame clones appear in the TCRdb table, and some are missing; sequencing was by immunoSEQ multiplex PCR. The table lists about 210,000 clones, 70% to 90% of them singletons. Sequencing input: peripheral blood. These TCRs come from a middle-aged woman with acute or convalescent COVID-19.

The chain joins TRBV3-1 (or the pseudogene TRBV3-2) to TRBJ1-2; D not certain. From germline, CDR1 is LGHDT and CDR2 YNNKEL (reference sequence). V was pared by 0 bases and J by 4 bases, with 15 bases between. The CDR3 extends over 16 amino acids. The CDR3 DNA is TGTGCCAGCAGCCAAGAGTCAGGTGGTCTCGGCTATGGCTACACCTTC. Translating it yields CASSQESGGLGYGYTF.

The chain couples TRBV9 to TRBJ1-4; D remains ambiguous. The germline V gene encodes CDR1 SGDLS and CDR2 YYNGEE. Trimming took 4 bases from V and 0 from J, leaving 13 bases between them. The CDR3 totals 16 residues. The CDR3 DNA reads TGTGCCAGCAGCCCGGGAGCCGATGCAACTAATGAAAAACTGTTTTTT. It encodes CASSPGADATNEKLFF.

This clone showed up just once. CDR3 bases: TGCAGCGTTCGAGAAACCGGGGAGCTGTTTTTT. Residues: CSVRETGELFF. The chain combines TRBV29-1 with TRBJ2-2; D is unresolved. Germline V gene sequence: CDR1 SQVTM, CDR2 ANQGSEA. CDR3 length: 11 amino acids. With 5 bases removed from V and 5 bases from J, the gap between germline ends came to 6 bases.

The rearrangement links TRBV6-5 to TRBJ1-2, with TRBD1 identical over 12 bases. V was pared by 6 bases and J by 7 bases, with 6 bases of the junction left unmatched. This CDR3 has 14 residues. Looked up from germline, CDR1 is MNHEY and CDR2 is SVGAGI. The CDR3 nucleotides read TGTGCCAGCAGATCGGGACAGGGGGCGCCTGGCTACACCTTC. This sequence encodes CASRSGQGAPGYTF.

V and J are TRBV11-3 and TRBJ2-1; possibly TRBD1 for D (6 bases). CDR1 and CDR2 (germline): SGHNT, YENEEA. V was shortened by 5 bases and J by 2 bases, with 13 bases between the two germline ends. This CDR3 contains 15 residues. The CDR3 reads CASSPRTATYNEQFF. DNA for the CDR3: TGTGCCAGCAGCCCTCGGACAGCTACCTACAATGAGCAGTTCTTC.

The genes are TRBV6-5 and TRBJ1-6, with a tentative D call TRBD1 (5 bases). This CDR3 contains 13 residues. Germline V gene lookup returns CDR1 MNHEY and CDR2 SVGAGI. The V and J ends lost 5 bases and 9 bases respectively, with 11 bases between them. In nucleotides, the CDR3 is TGTGCCAGCAGTCCCACAGGTCGTTCACCCCTCCACTTT. The encoded protein is CASSPTGRSPLHF.

V usage is TRBV24-1 and J usage is TRBJ2-1; D gene uncertain. Per the germline V gene, CDR1 is KGHDR and CDR2 is SFDVKD. The V and J ends lost 2 bases and 4 bases respectively, with 5 bases between them. The CDR3 totals 13 residues. In DNA, the CDR3 is TGTGCCACCAGTGATTCCCAATACAATGAGCAGTTCTTC. This gives the protein CATSDSQYNEQFF.

The chain recombines TRBV18 with TRBJ1-2; TRBD1 might be the D (6 bases). The CDR3 extends over 12 amino acids. Trimming cost V 3 bases and J 8 bases, with 10 bases left between them. CDR1 is KGHSH, CDR2 LQKENI, per germline. The CDR3 here is CASSPQGLGYTF. CDR3 in DNA: TGTGCCAGCTCACCCCAGGGGTTAGGCTACACCTTC.

This clone was counted only a few times. The chain's CDR3 is CASSRSDRDYGYTF. For the CDR3, the DNA is TGCGCCAGCAGCCGGTCGGACAGGGACTATGGCTACACCTTC. The chain couples TRBV4-1 to TRBJ1-2; TRBD1 matches 8 bases. Germline-derived CDR1 and CDR2 are MGHRA and YSYEKL. The CDR3 has 14 residues. After removal of 4 bases from V and 3 bases from J, the junction contained 4 bases not matched to a gene.

The chain joins TRBV9 to TRBJ2-3; 9 bases are a match to TRBD2. CDR3 size: 15 residues. J lost 2 bases, V lost 3 bases, and 4 bases had no gene match. Germline CDR1 and CDR2: SGDLS and YYNGEE. The CDR3, as DNA: TGTGCCAGCAGCGCCAGCGGGAGGAACACAGATACGCAGTATTTT. Translation: CASSASGRNTDTQYF.

The genes are TRBV7-8 and TRBJ2-3, with TRBD2 as a possible D gene (7 bases). Germline lookup yields CDR1 SGHVS and CDR2 FQNEAQ. The V gene lost 2 bases and the J gene lost 5 bases, with 11 bases spanning the gap. The CDR3 spans 14 residues. CDR3 sequence (DNA): TGTGCCAGCAGCTTATGGGGGGGCCGAGATACGCAGTATTTT. Amino acids: CASSLWGGRDTQYF.